One sample yielded the 20 T cell receptor beta chains listed below, sequenced in a study of blood T cell repertoires in COVID-19. Measured with immunoSEQ multiplex PCR; TCRdb has only the in-frame clones, and not every one. Here the sample spans about 50,000 clones, 70% to 90% being singletons. The sequencing sample was made of peripheral blood. These receptors were taken from a human donor in a cohort sampled during active COVID-19.

The chain has TRBV5-1 and TRBJ2-7, with D possibly TRBD2 on 6 matching bases. The CDR3 consists of 16 residues. V was trimmed by 3 bases and J by 0 bases, leaving 16 bases between them. CDR1 and CDR2 from the germline V gene are SGHRS and YFSETQ. Here the CDR3 DNA reads TGCGCCAGCAGCTCCCCCGTGGGGGAGGTCTCCTACGAGCAGTACTTC. Its translation: CASSSPVGEVSYEQYF.

The chain combines TRBV7-2 with TRBJ1-4, with TRBD1 matching 7 bases. V was clipped by 6 bases and J by 3 bases; unmatched bases: 4. Germline V gene sequence: CDR1 SGHTA, CDR2 FQGNSA. The CDR3 is 14 residues long. The CDR3 spells CASRPDRANEKLFF. The CDR3 DNA follows: TGTGCCAGCAGACCAGACAGGGCTAATGAAAAACTGTTTTTT.

The chain links TRBV12-3 or TRBV12-4 to TRBJ1-1; D gene unclear. The CDR3 has 12 amino acids. The V end was cut by 2 bases, the J end by 5 bases, with 6 bases between. As DNA, the CDR3 is TGTGCCAGCAGTTTACGCAGGACTGAAGCTTTCTTT. It specifies CASSLRRTEAFF.

The chain joins TRBV19 to TRBJ2-4; 8 bases are shared with TRBD2. In germline, CDR1 is LNHDA, CDR2 SQIVND (reference sequence). V shed 5 bases, J shed 0 bases, and the junction held 3 bases outside the gene matches. This CDR3 contains 15 residues. CDR3 coding DNA: TGTGCCAGTAGTCGGGGGGGAACAGCCAAAAACATTCAGTACTTC. Translated, it gives CASSRGGTAKNIQYF.

The rearrangement uses TRBV28 and TRBJ2-2; 9 positions agree with TRBD2. The CDR3 runs to 16 residues. V lost 4 bases, J lost 2 bases, and 5 bases stayed unmatched. Germline V lookup: CDR1 MDHEN, CDR2 SYDVKM. CDR3 in amino acids: CASSSVAGANTGELFF. The CDR3 DNA reads as TGTGCCAGCAGTTCCGTAGCGGGGGCCAACACCGGGGAGCTGTTTTTT.

By proportion, this clone is medium-sized (0.01 to 0.1%). The chain recombines TRBV7-2 with TRBJ1-5; possibly TRBD1 for D (5 bases). Deletions cut 0 bases from V and 1 base from J, with 10 bases between. The length of the CDR3 is 16 residues. Germline V gives CDR1 SGHTA, CDR2 FQGNSA. The CDR3 is CASSLAGQGSNQPQHF. Written as DNA, the CDR3 is TGTGCCAGCAGCTTAGCTGGCCAGGGAAGCAATCAGCCCCAGCATTTT.

The gene calls are TRBV11-2 and TRBJ2-2; maybe TRBD1 (5 bases). The V end lost 0 bases, the J end lost 6 bases, and 8 bases lay between the germline ends. This CDR3 comprises 14 residues. Per the germline V gene, CDR1 is SGHAT and CDR2 is FQNNGV. CDR3 sequence reads: CASSLDQGAGELFF. In DNA, the CDR3 is TGTGCCAGCAGCTTAGATCAAGGGGCCGGGGAGCTGTTTTTT.

In this sample, this clone turned up once. The rearrangement links TRBV7-2 to TRBJ1-2; D is unresolved. The germline V gene has CDR1 SGHTA and CDR2 FQGNSA. The V end was cut by 1 base, the J end by 4 bases, with 13 bases between. The CDR3 spans 15 residues. The chain's CDR3 is CASSLEQISLYGYTF. The CDR3 DNA is TGTGCCAGCAGCTTAGAACAGATTTCCCTCTATGGCTACACCTTC.

CDR3 region: CATRQVDYEQYF. In nucleotides, the CDR3 is TGTGCCACCCGACAGGTTGACTACGAGCAGTACTTC. The rearrangement uses TRBV2 and TRBJ2-7, with a tentative D call TRBD1 (6 bases). The CDR3 is 12 residues long. CDR1 is SNHLY and CDR2 is FYNNEI in the germline V gene. Trimming stripped 10 bases from V and 3 bases from J, with 13 bases between.

V gene TRBV14 combines with J gene TRBJ2-2; 7 bases align to TRBD1. V shed 4 bases, J shed 0 bases, and the junction held 2 bases outside the gene matches. This CDR3 comprises 15 residues. CDR1 SGHDN and CDR2 FVKESK come from the germline V gene. The CDR3 protein is CASSLGQTNTGELFF. The CDR3 DNA follows: TGTGCCAGCAGCCTGGGACAGACGAACACCGGGGAGCTGTTTTTT.

CDR3: CASSEIAGHSYNEQFF. CDR3 bases: TGTGCCAGCAGTGAGATAGCGGGACACTCCTACAATGAGCAGTTCTTC. The V and J genes are TRBV6-9 and TRBJ2-1, with 8 bases lining up with TRBD2. V lost 5 bases, J lost 0 bases, and 6 bases stayed unmatched. The V gene's germline CDR1 is MNHGY and CDR2 SVAAGI. CDR3 length: 16 amino acids.

The J gene is TRBJ1-5, the V gene TRBV5-4, with unresolved D. Germline V gene lookup returns CDR1 SGHNT and CDR2 YYREEE (reference sequence). V was pared by 0 bases and J by 6 bases, with 7 bases between. The CDR3 loop spans 13 amino acids. The CDR3 loop is CASSLEGGQPQHF. DNA for the CDR3: TGTGCCAGCAGCTTGGAGGGAGGTCAGCCCCAGCATTTT.

The chain carries TRBV7-9 and TRBJ1-1; D perhaps matches TRBD1 (5 bases). Germline assignment: CDR1 SEHNR and CDR2 FQNEAQ (reference sequence). The ends were cut back, 7 bases at V and 3 bases at J, with 21 bases in the middle. This CDR3 has 16 amino acids. DNA for the CDR3: TGTGCCAGCAACCTATTGAGGCAGGGCAAACACACTGAAGCTTTCTTT. It is translated as CASNLLRQGKHTEAFF.

The chain recombines TRBV5-4 with TRBJ2-1, with 8 bases fitting TRBD2. V dropped 4 bases and J dropped 7; count of bases not matched to a gene: 4. CDR1 and CDR2 (germline): SGHNT, YYREEE (reference sequence). The CDR3 is made up of 13 amino acids. CDR3 bases: TGTGCCAGCAGCCAGACTAGCGAGAATGAGCAGTTCTTC. Amino acid sequence: CASSQTSENEQFF.

The CDR3 DNA sequence: TGTGCTAGTGGTTTGGCGCGGGGGGGGACCTACGAGCAGTACTTC. Amino acids: CASGLARGGTYEQYF. V and J are TRBV12-5 and TRBJ2-7; 9 nucleotides agree with TRBD2. V dropped 1 base and J dropped 2; count of bases not matched to a gene: 3. Germline V lookup: CDR1 LGHNT, CDR2 FRNRAP. This CDR3 spans 15 amino acids.

CDR3 DNA sequence: TGTGCCAGCAGCCCCAATGCAGGACAGTCTAATGAAAAACTGTTTTTT. It is translated as CASSPNAGQSNEKLFF. The gene calls are TRBV5-6 and TRBJ1-4, with TRBD1 as a possible D gene (6 bases). The germline V gene has CDR1 SGHDT and CDR2 YYEEEE. The CDR3 is made up of 16 amino acids. Trimming cost V 4 bases and J 3 bases, with 16 bases left between them.

The chain is built from TRBV2 and TRBJ2-7; a possible D gene is TRBD2 (6 bases). The length of the CDR3 is 15 residues. V was clipped by 3 bases and J by 4 bases, with 16 bases between them. Germline values: CDR1 SNHLY, CDR2 FYNNEI. The CDR3 DNA is TGTGCCAGCAGTGAGGGGGGTTTGGGGTTTTACGAGCAGTACTTC. Residues: CASSEGGLGFYEQYF.

This clone is a singleton in its sample. The chain carries TRBV2 and TRBJ2-7; TRBD2 matches at 8 bases. The germline CDR1 and CDR2 sequences are SNHLY and FYNNEI. With 2 bases clipped from V and 4 bases from J, the junction kept 7 bases outside the gene matches. This CDR3 has 15 residues. The CDR3 nucleotides are TGTGCCAGCAGTGAAAACGGGGGGGCCGGGTACGAGCAGTACTTC. Encoded protein: CASSENGGAGYEQYF.

The chain is built from TRBV5-1 and TRBJ1-2, with TRBD1 identical over 7 bases. The CDR3 totals 15 residues. Unmatched junction bases numbered 8, after V lost 0 bases and J lost 6 bases. The germline gives CDR1 SGHRS, CDR2 YFSETQ. CDR3 sequence reads: CASSLASGGSNGYTF. The CDR3, as DNA: TGCGCCAGCAGCTTGGCCTCAGGGGGTAGTAATGGCTACACCTTC. Drawing the rest from reference TRBV5-1 and TRBJ1-2, the complete variable domain is KAGVTQTPRYLIKTRGQQVTLSCSPISGHRSVSWYQQTPGQGLQFLFEYFSETQRNKGNFPGRFSGRQFSNSRSEMNVSTLELGDSALYLCASSLASGGSNGYTFGSGTRLTVV.

This chain's CDR3 is CASRAGGPYEQYF. CDR3 nucleotide sequence: TGTGCCAGCAGGGCAGGGGGGCCCTACGAGCAGTACTTC. V is TRBV2 and J is TRBJ2-7; the D gene is possibly TRBD1 (7 bases). The CDR3 has 13 amino acids. The V end was cut by 6 bases, the J end by 2 bases, with 11 bases between. CDR1 is SNHLY and CDR2 is FYNNEI in the germline V gene. Complete variable domain (other parts from reference TRBV2 and TRBJ2-7): EPEVTQTPSHQVTQMGQEVILRCVPISNHLYFYWYRQILGQKVEFLVSFYNNEISEKSEIFDDQFSVERPDGSNFTLKIRSTKLEDSAMYFCASRAGGPYEQYFGPGTRLTVT.